Given below is one T cell receptor beta chain in context. This record comes from a study of blood T cell repertoires in COVID-19. Across the study: Samples came from the United States, Italy and Spain, spanning acute and convalescent COVID-19. PBMCs, B-cell-depleted T cells, or T cells were the source of the cDNA or gDNA that made up the material.

Some clones are missing from TCRdb's copy, which holds only in-frame ones; the method was immunoSEQ multiplex PCR. Found here are over 200,000 clones, approximately 75% of them singletons; the top ten hold about 9%. This receptor was obtained from a man aged 35 to 55 who had recovered from COVID-19. Sequenced input: PBMCs or T cells enriched from blood (not recorded which).

The CDR3 nucleotides are TGCGCCAGCAGCCATAGAGAGGGGGCTCAATACGAGCAGTACTTC. Translation: CASSHREGAQYEQYF. The V gene is TRBV4-1, the J gene TRBJ2-7; 7 bases align to TRBD1. Germline V CDR1 and CDR2: MGHRA, YSYEKL. The ends lost 3 bases at V and 4 bases at J; junction bases unmatched: 9. The CDR3 covers 15 residues.